One sample yielded the 3 T cell receptor beta chains listed below, sequenced in a study of blood T cell repertoires in COVID-19. Data came from immunoSEQ multiplex PCR; TCRdb stores just in-frame clones and leaves some out. The sample comprises just over 350,000 clones, less than 90% of which are singletons, and 3% rests with the top ten. The sample taken for sequencing was PBMCs or T cells enriched from blood (not recorded which). Every receptor here comes from a woman in her 30s who had recovered from COVID-19.

In this sample, this clone turned up a few times. The CDR3, as DNA: TGCGCCAGCAGCCAATCACCAGGGGTCTGGGAGCAGTACTTC. Amino acid sequence: CASSQSPGVWEQYF. The rearrangement joins TRBV4-1 to TRBJ2-7, with D maybe TRBD1 (6 bases). Trimming cost V 2 bases and J 7 bases, with 15 bases left between them. The CDR3 loop spans 14 amino acids. The germline CDR1 and CDR2 sequences are MGHRA and YSYEKL.

This chain links TRBV2 with TRBJ1-1, with D hard to call. The CDR3 is 13 amino acids. From germline, CDR1 is SNHLY and CDR2 FYNNEI. With 6 bases removed from V and 0 bases from J, the gap between germline ends came to 8 bases. The CDR3, as DNA: TGTGCCAGCAGCGACGACATGAACACTGAAGCTTTCTTT. Its protein product is CASSDDMNTEAFF.

The DNA for the CDR3 is TGCGCCAGCAGCTTGGTAGGGGACAGGGCTGAGCAGTTCTTC. Residues: CASSLVGDRAEQFF. The chain employs TRBV5-1 and TRBJ2-1, with 9 bases matching TRBD1. Trimming removed 0 bases from V and 9 bases from J; junction bases left unmatched: 4. From germline, CDR1 is SGHRS and CDR2 YFSETQ. This CDR3 region has 14 residues.